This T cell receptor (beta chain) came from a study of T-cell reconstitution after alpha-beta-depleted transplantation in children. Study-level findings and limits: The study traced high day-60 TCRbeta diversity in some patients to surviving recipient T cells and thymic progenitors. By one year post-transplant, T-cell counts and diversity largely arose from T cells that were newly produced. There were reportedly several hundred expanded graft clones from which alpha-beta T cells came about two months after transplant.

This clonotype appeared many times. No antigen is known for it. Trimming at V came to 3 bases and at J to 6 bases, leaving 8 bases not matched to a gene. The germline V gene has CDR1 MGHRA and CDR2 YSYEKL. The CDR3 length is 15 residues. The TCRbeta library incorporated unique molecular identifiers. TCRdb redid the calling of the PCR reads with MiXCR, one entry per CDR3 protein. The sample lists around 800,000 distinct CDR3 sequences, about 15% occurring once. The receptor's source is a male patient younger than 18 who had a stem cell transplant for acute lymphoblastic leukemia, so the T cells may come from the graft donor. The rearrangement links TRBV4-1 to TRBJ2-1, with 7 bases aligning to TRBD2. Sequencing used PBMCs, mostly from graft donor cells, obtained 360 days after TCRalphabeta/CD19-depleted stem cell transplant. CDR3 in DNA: TGCGCCAGCAGCCATTTAGCGGGCCTATCCAATGAGCAGTTCTTC. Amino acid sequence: CASSHLAGLSNEQFF.